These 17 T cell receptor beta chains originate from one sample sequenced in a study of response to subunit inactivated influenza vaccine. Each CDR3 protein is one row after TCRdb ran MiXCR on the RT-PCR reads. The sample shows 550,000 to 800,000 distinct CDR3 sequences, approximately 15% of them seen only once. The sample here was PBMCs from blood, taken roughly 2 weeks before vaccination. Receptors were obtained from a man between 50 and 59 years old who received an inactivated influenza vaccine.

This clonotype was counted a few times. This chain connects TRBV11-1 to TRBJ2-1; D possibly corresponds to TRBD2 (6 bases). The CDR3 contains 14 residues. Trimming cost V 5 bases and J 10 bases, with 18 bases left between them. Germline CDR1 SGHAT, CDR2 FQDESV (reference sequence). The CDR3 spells CASSARTGLVEQFF. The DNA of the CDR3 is TGTGCCAGCAGCGCTCGGACGGGACTTGTAGAGCAGTTCTTC.

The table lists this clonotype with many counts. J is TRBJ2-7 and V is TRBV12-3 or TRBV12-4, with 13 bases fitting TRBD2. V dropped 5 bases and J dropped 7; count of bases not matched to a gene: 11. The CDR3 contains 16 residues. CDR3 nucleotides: TGTGCCAGCAGTCCTATTAGGACTAGCGGGGGAAAGGAGCAGTACTTC. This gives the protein CASSPIRTSGGKEQYF.

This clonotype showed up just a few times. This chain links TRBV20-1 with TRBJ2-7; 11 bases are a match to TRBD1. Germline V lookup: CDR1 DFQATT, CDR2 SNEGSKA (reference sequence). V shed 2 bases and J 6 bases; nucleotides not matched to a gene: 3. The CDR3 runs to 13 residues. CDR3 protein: CSARRTGGVEQYF. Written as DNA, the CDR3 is TGCAGTGCTAGAAGGACAGGGGGCGTCGAGCAGTACTTC.

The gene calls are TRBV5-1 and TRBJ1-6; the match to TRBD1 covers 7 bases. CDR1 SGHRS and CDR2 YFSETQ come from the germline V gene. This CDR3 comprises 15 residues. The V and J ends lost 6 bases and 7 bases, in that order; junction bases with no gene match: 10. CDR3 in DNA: TGCGCCAGCACCCCCGGGGGGACAGAGAATTCACCCCTCCACTTT. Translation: CASTPGGTENSPLHF.

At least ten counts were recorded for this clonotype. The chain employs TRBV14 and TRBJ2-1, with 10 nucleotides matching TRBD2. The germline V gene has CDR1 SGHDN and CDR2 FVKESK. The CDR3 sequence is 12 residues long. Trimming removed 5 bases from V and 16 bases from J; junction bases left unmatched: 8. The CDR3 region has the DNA TGTGCCAGCAGCTTCACCGGGACTAGCGTTTTCTTC. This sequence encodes CASSFTGTSVFF.

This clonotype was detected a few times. The CDR3 protein is CASSQGWGQATSPEQYF. The CDR3 coding sequence is TGTGCCAGCAGCCAAGGATGGGGACAGGCCACCTCTCCCGAGCAGTACTTC. V gene TRBV14 combines with J gene TRBJ2-7; 8 positions match TRBD1. The J segment lost 6 bases and the V segment lost 1 base, leaving 14 bases of the junction unmatched. The CDR3 has 17 residues. The germline CDR1 and CDR2 sequences are SGHDN and FVKESK.

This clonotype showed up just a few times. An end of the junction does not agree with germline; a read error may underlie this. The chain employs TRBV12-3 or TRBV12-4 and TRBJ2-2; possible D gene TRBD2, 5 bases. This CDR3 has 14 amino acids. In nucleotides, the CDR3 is TGTGCCAACAGTTTAGGACTCAACACCGGGGAGCTGTTTTTT. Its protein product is CANSLGLNTGELFF.

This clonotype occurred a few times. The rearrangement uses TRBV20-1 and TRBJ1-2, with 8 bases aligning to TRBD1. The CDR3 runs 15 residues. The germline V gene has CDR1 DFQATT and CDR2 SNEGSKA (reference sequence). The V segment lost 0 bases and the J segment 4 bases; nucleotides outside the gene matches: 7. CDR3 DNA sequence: TGCAGTGCTAGAGATCGCATGACAGGGGTCTATGGCTACACCTTC. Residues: CSARDRMTGVYGYTF.

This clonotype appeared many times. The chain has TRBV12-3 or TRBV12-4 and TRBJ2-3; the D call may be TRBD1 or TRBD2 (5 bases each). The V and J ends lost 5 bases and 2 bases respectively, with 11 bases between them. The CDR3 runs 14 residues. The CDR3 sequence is CASSDGTVTDTQYF. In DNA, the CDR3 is TGTGCCAGCAGTGACGGGACGGTCACAGATACGCAGTATTTT.

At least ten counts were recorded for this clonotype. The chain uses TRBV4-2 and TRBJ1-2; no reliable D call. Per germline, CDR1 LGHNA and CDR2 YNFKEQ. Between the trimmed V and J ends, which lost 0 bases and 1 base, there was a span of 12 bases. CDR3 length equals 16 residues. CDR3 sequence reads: CASSQDSALLNYGYTF. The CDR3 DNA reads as TGTGCCAGCAGCCAAGATAGCGCGCTTCTTAACTATGGCTACACCTTC.

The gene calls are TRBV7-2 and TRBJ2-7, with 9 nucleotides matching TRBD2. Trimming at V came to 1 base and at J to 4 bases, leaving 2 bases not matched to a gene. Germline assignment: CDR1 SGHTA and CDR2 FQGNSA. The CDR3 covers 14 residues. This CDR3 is CASSLVAGEYEQYF. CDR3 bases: TGTGCCAGCAGCTTAGTAGCGGGGGAATACGAGCAGTACTTC.

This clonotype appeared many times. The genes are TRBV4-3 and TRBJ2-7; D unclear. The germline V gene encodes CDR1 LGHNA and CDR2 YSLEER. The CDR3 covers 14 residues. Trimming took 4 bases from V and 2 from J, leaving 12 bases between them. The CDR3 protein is CASSPPGRAYEQYF. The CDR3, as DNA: TGCGCCAGCAGCCCCCCAGGTCGTGCCTACGAGCAGTACTTC.

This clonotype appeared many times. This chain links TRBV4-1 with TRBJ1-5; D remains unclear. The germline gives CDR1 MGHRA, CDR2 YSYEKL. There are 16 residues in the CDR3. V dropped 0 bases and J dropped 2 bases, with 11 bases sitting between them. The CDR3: CASSQEVLSGNQPQHF. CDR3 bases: TGCGCCAGCAGCCAAGAGGTCCTTTCGGGCAATCAGCCCCAGCATTTT.

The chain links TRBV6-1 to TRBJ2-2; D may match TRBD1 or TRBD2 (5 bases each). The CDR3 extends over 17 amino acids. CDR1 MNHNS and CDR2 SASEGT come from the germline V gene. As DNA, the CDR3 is TGTGTCCAGCACGCTGAGGGGATTAGCGCTGATACCGGGGAGCTGTTTTTT. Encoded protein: CVQHAEGISADTGELFF.

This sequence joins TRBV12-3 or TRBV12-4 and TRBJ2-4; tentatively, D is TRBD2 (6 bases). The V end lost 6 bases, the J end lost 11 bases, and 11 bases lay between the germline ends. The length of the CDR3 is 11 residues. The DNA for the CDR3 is TGTGCCAGCAGCCCTAGCGCGGTTCAGTACTTC. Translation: CASSPSAVQYF.

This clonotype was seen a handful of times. The CDR3 region is CASSLSRGTGGAGNTIYF. For the CDR3, the DNA is TGTGCCAGCAGCCTCTCCCGGGGGACAGGGGGAGCTGGAAACACCATATATTTT. The V and J genes are TRBV9 and TRBJ1-3; 11 bases line up with TRBD1. Trimming at V came to 4 bases and at J to 2 bases, leaving 11 bases not matched to a gene. This CDR3 has 18 amino acids. CDR1 is SGDLS and CDR2 is YYNGEE in the germline V gene. Drawing the rest from reference TRBV9 and TRBJ1-3, the complete variable domain is DSGVTQTPKHLITATGQRVTLRCSPRSGDLSVYWYQQSLDQGLQFLIQYYNGEERAKGNILERFSAQQFPDLHSELNLSSLELGDSALYFCASSLSRGTGGAGNTIYFGEGSWLTVV.

The CDR3 bases are TGTGCCAGCACCCCTAGTGGAGGTAACAGGGGGCTTGGCTACACCTTC. This codes for CASTPSGGNRGLGYTF. This chain uses TRBV7-2 with TRBJ1-2; the match to TRBD1 covers 9 bases. Per germline, CDR1 SGHTA and CDR2 FQGNSA. V shed 7 bases, J shed 7 bases, and the junction held 16 bases outside the gene matches. The CDR3 contains 16 residues.